This T cell receptor beta chain was documented in a study of CD8 T cells in ankylosing spondylitis. Making the TCR beta libraries involved quantitative 5'-RACE with molecular barcodes. TCRdb processed the 5' RACE reads anew with MiXCR; each CDR3 protein has one entry. The table includes roughly 230,000 distinct CDR3 sequences, more than 15% detected once. Germline assignment: CDR1 MGHDK and CDR2 SYGVNS. The V and J ends lost 3 bases and 6 bases, in that order; junction bases with no gene match: 4. The CDR3 has 15 residues. This clonotype has ten or more counts. As yet, its antigen is unknown. Study-level findings and limits: CD8+ by phenotype, disease-linked clones were relatively rare in peripheral blood. As reported, disease-linked clones showed significant enrichment in matched ankylosing spondylitis synovial fluid. Made up of roughly 8 highly homologous variants, a TCR beta motif appeared characteristic of ankylosing spondylitis blood.

Sequences were obtained from blood, either unsorted or a sorted T cell fraction (not recorded which). The chain joins TRBV25-1 to TRBJ1-5; 11 bases match TRBD1. The source is a male donor with ankylosing spondylitis or in good health (not recorded which). The CDR3 DNA reads as TGTGCCAGCAGTGATGGACAGGGGGCTTTTCAGCCCCAGCATTTT. Translating it yields CASSDGQGAFQPQHF. The full variable domain, in which reference TRBV25-1 and TRBJ1-5 provide the parts outside the CDR3, is EADIYQTPRYLVIGTGKKITLECSQTMGHDKMYWYQQDPGMELHLIHYSYGVNSTEKGDLSSESTVSRIRTEHFPLTLESARPSHTSQYLCASSDGQGAFQPQHFGDGTRLSIL.